This TCR beta chain was found in a study of blood T cell repertoires in COVID-19. Turning to the study itself: Whether acute or convalescent, the COVID-19 samples came from the United States, Italy and Spain. Sources were T cells, B-cell-depleted T cells, or PBMCs; the material itself was cDNA or gDNA.

Repertoires were generated with immunoSEQ multiplex PCR, while TCRdb's copy carries only in-frame clones and drops some. Here the sample spans 350,000 to 450,000 clones, 91% being singletons. V lost 0 bases, J lost 1 base, and 13 bases lay in between. Per the germline V gene, CDR1 is MNHNS and CDR2 is SASEGT. The CDR3 sequence is 16 residues long. The chain couples TRBV6-1 to TRBJ2-7, with a possible D match to TRBD1 (5 bases). The sample was PBMCs or T cells enriched from blood (not recorded which). The source of this sequence is a woman between 35 and 50 years old who had been exposed to COVID-19. In nucleotides, the CDR3 is TGTGCCAGCAGTGAAGCGTTGACAGTAGCATCCTACGAGCAGTACTTC. As protein: CASSEALTVASYEQYF.